These 8 T cell receptor beta chains originate from one sample sequenced in a study of patients and donors after allogeneic stem cell transplantation. TCRdb redid the calling of the RT-PCR reads with MiXCR, one entry per CDR3 protein. The data contain approximately 410,000 distinct CDR3 sequences, around 16% of them singletons. The sample taken for sequencing was blood, either unsorted or a sorted T cell fraction (not recorded which). The receptors were gathered from a human donor who was either an allogeneic HSCT recipient or a stem cell or donor lymphocyte infusion donor (not recorded which). It is not recorded whose cells these are; they may come from a transplant donor.

This clonotype was observed a handful of times. This chain connects TRBV6-2 or TRBV6-3 to TRBJ1-2, with 7 bases matching TRBD1. After removal of 2 bases from V and 2 bases from J, the junction contained 5 bases not matched to a gene. Germline CDR1 is MNHEY and CDR2 is SVGEGT. The CDR3 spans 15 residues. Here the CDR3 DNA reads TGTGCCAGCAGTTACCGGGACAGTGGGAACTATGGCTACACCTTC. It codes for CASSYRDSGNYGYTF.

The chain uses TRBV9 and TRBJ2-3; TRBD2 aligns across 8 bases. This CDR3 is 18 amino acids long. Germline V CDR1 and CDR2: SGDLS, YYNGEE. Trimming cost V 3 bases and J 2 bases; bases outside gene matches: 14. CDR3 loop: CASSAPFGGRTTTDTQYF. DNA of the CDR3: TGTGCCAGCAGCGCACCGTTCGGCGGGAGGACTACCACAGATACGCAGTATTTT.

This chain links TRBV11-2 with TRBJ2-7, with D possibly TRBD2 on 5 matching bases. V lost 1 base, J lost 6 bases, and 13 bases lay in between. Germline V lookup: CDR1 SGHAT, CDR2 FQNNGV. The CDR3 sequence is 14 residues long. The CDR3 DNA is TGTGCCAGCAGCTTAGTCGAGGGTCGATTCGAGCAGTACTTC. This encodes CASSLVEGRFEQYF. Together with reference TRBV11-2 and TRBJ2-7, the CDR3 gives the full variable domain: EAGVAQSPRYKIIEKRQSVAFWCNPISGHATLYWYQQILGQGPKLLIQFQNNGVVDDSQLPKDRFSAERLKGVDSTLKIQPAKLEDSAVYLCASSLVEGRFEQYFGPGTRLTVT.

This clonotype has ten or more counts. The chain uses TRBV15 and TRBJ2-3, with a tentative D call TRBD1 (6 bases). The CDR3 runs 13 residues. In germline, CDR1 is LNHNV, CDR2 YYDKDF (reference sequence). V lost 3 bases and J lost 7, with 11 bases in between. Written as DNA, the CDR3 is TGTGCCACCAGCAGGGACAGAGAAAATACGCAGTATTTT. This translates into CATSRDRENTQYF.

This clonotype was counted a single time. J is TRBJ2-7 and V is TRBV30; D gene uncertain. V dropped 2 bases and J dropped 1 base, with 6 bases sitting between them. The CDR3 covers 12 residues. Germline V gene lookup returns CDR1 GTSNPN and CDR2 SVGIG (reference sequence). The CDR3 spells CAWSFGSYEQYF. CDR3 in DNA: TGTGCCTGGAGTTTTGGTTCCTACGAGCAGTACTTC.

V gene TRBV5-1 combines with J gene TRBJ2-2, with a tentative D call TRBD2 (5 bases). The length of the CDR3 is 15 residues. CDR1 SGHRS and CDR2 YFSETQ come from the germline V gene. V was cut by 4 bases and J by 2 bases, with 12 bases left in between. The CDR3 spells CASSPGLQNTGELFF. DNA for the CDR3: TGCGCCAGCAGCCCAGGACTTCAAAACACCGGGGAGCTGTTTTTT.

This clonotype was seen only a few times. The rearrangement uses TRBV5-1 and TRBJ1-1, with no clear D. CDR3 length equals 15 residues. CDR1 SGHRS and CDR2 YFSETQ come from the germline V gene. The V end lost 0 bases, the J end lost 0 bases, and 9 bases lay between the germline ends. The CDR3 bases are TGCGCCAGCAGCTTGGCCTCGGATTTGAACACTGAAGCTTTCTTT. Amino acid sequence: CASSLASDLNTEAFF.

This clonotype was counted between two and nine times. This rearrangement joins TRBV7-6 to TRBJ2-7; either TRBD1 or TRBD2 may supply D (6 bases each). Trimming shortened V by 3 bases and J by 6 bases, and 9 bases separated the two germline ends. Germline V gene sequence: CDR1 SGHVS, CDR2 FNYEAQ. The length of the CDR3 is 12 residues. The CDR3 DNA sequence: TGTGCCAGCAGCTTCGGGGGCACCGAGCAGTACTTC. Amino acid sequence: CASSFGGTEQYF.